This passage covers 7 T cell receptor beta chains from one sample sequenced in a study of blood T cell repertoires in COVID-19. Sequencing used immunoSEQ multiplex PCR; TCRdb keeps in-frame clones, though not all of them. Here the sample spans around 170,000 clones, roughly 87% being singletons. The sequenced sample consisted of peripheral blood. These receptors were taken from a woman aged 40 to 50 with acute or convalescent COVID-19.

The chain has TRBV5-1 and TRBJ2-2, with D perhaps TRBD1 (6 bases). V was clipped by 3 bases and J by 5 bases, with 17 bases between them. The germline V gene encodes CDR1 SGHRS and CDR2 YFSETQ. CDR3 length: 16 amino acids. CDR3 sequence: CASSSTGLGGTGELFF. The DNA for the CDR3 is TGCGCCAGCAGCTCAACAGGGTTAGGCGGGACCGGGGAGCTGTTTTTT.

A remark on this clone: This same CDR3 is encoded by further DNA sequences in the sample. The rearrangement links TRBV27 to TRBJ1-3, with 9 positions matching TRBD1. Germline CDR1 MNHEY, CDR2 SMNVEV (reference sequence). This CDR3 region has 21 residues. The V and J ends lost 6 bases and 0 bases, in that order; junction bases with no gene match: 21. The CDR3 protein is CASSFTLRDRAIPTSGNTIYF. The CDR3 DNA reads as TGTGCCAGCAGCTTCACCCTCCGGGACAGGGCAATCCCGACCTCTGGAAACACCATATATTTT.

The chain combines TRBV7-9 with TRBJ2-1; TRBD2 aligns across 11 bases. CDR3 length: 16 residues. Germline CDR1 reads SEHNR; CDR2 reads FQNEAQ (reference sequence). The V and J ends lost 0 bases and 4 bases, in that order; junction bases with no gene match: 2. CDR3 sequence: CASSLASSGGYNEQFF. The CDR3, as DNA: TGTGCCAGCAGCTTAGCATCTAGCGGGGGGTACAATGAGCAGTTCTTC.

The genes are TRBV19 and TRBJ2-7; 10 bases are shared with TRBD1. CDR3 size: 15 residues. The V segment lost 6 bases and the J segment 2 bases; nucleotides outside the gene matches: 7. Germline CDR1 and CDR2: LNHDA and SQIVND (reference sequence). In nucleotides, the CDR3 is TGTGCCAGTAGGAGCCTCGGACAGGGGGCCTACGAGCAGTACTTC. Translating it yields CASRSLGQGAYEQYF.

The chain is built from TRBV18 and TRBJ2-2, with 7 bases fitting TRBD1. With 5 bases clipped from V and 1 base from J, the junction kept 1 base outside the gene matches. In germline, CDR1 is KGHSH, CDR2 LQKENI. There are 14 residues in the CDR3. CDR3 loop: CASSRQGNTGELFF. The CDR3 DNA reads TGTGCCAGCTCAAGACAGGGGAACACCGGGGAGCTGTTTTTT.

This clone was picked up one time. The V and J genes are TRBV28 and TRBJ1-2, with D possibly TRBD1 on 5 matching bases. Germline assignment: CDR1 MDHEN and CDR2 SYDVKM. The ends were cut back, 3 bases at V and 4 bases at J, with 12 bases in the middle. The CDR3 loop spans 14 amino acids. The DNA of the CDR3 is TGTGCCAGCAGTTTTAGGGACTTGGGCTATGGCTACACCTTC. Encoded protein: CASSFRDLGYGYTF.

The chain links TRBV5-1 to TRBJ2-1, with TRBD1 matching 8 bases. The CDR3 is 16 amino acids. Losses at the gene ends were 1 base for V and 8 bases for J; bases not matched to a gene: 11. Per germline, CDR1 SGHRS and CDR2 YFSETQ. The CDR3: CASSLPTGAIGDEQFF. In DNA, the CDR3 is TGCGCCAGCAGCTTGCCGACAGGGGCTATAGGGGATGAGCAGTTCTTC.